The 5 T cell receptor beta chains below were found in one sample sequenced in a study of cytomegalovirus exposure and HLA in healthy donors. Primers for the PCR totalled 60 Vbeta and 13 Jbeta. The protocol was immunoSEQ multiplex PCR, while the TCRdb copy is restricted to in-frame clones and leaves out a portion. Of around 150,000 clones in the sample, around 66% were seen once. Material: PBMCs. These receptors originate from a woman aged 55 to 70 in good health and CMV-seronegative.

In DNA form, the CDR3 reads TGTGCCAGCAGCGCGACTAGCGGGGGGGCCGATGAGCAGTTCTTC. Translating it yields CASSATSGGADEQFF. The V and J genes are TRBV9 and TRBJ2-1, with 14 bases lining up with TRBD2. There are 15 residues in the CDR3. Trimming cost V 3 bases and J 8 bases; bases outside gene matches: 4. Germline lookup yields CDR1 SGDLS and CDR2 YYNGEE. The full variable domain, rest sourced from reference TRBV9 and TRBJ2-1, is DSGVTQTPKHLITATGQRVTLRCSPRSGDLSVYWYQQSLDQGLQFLIQYYNGEERAKGNILERFSAQQFPDLHSELNLSSLELGDSALYFCASSATSGGADEQFFGPGTRLTVL.

V and J are TRBV19 and TRBJ1-1; 7 positions agree with TRBD1. The CDR3 is 16 amino acids. Germline V lookup: CDR1 LNHDA, CDR2 SQIVND (reference sequence). Trimming took 6 bases from V and 0 from J; bases not matched to a gene: 10. CDR3 protein: CASSERDRVMNTEAFF. CDR3 nucleotides: TGTGCCAGTAGCGAGAGAGACAGGGTTATGAACACTGAAGCTTTCTTT.

The sample holds a few counts of this clone. The germline gene is not matched at one end of the junction; a read error may be the cause. The chain links TRBV7-9 to TRBJ2-7; possible D gene TRBD1, 5 bases. CDR1 is SEHNR, CDR2 FQNEAQ, per germline (reference sequence). This CDR3 has 12 residues. Written as DNA, the CDR3 is TGTTCCAGCAGCCAGCAGGGTTACGAGCAGTACTTC. It encodes CSSSQQGYEQYF. The full variable domain, with the rest looked up from reference TRBV7-9 and TRBJ2-7, is DTGVSQNPRHKITKRGQNVTFRCDPISEHNRLYWYRQTLGQGPEFLTYFQNEAQLEKSRLLSDRFSAERPKGSFSTLEIQRTEQGDSAMYLCSSSQQGYEQYFGPGTRLTVT.

V and J are TRBV5-4 and TRBJ2-2; 8 bases align to TRBD2. The CDR3 has 14 residues. Trimming removed 3 bases from V and 6 bases from J; junction bases left unmatched: 4. Looked up from germline, CDR1 is SGHNT and CDR2 is YYREEE (reference sequence). The CDR3 sequence: CASSSPAGAGELFF. The CDR3 DNA reads TGTGCCAGCAGCTCCCCAGCGGGAGCCGGGGAGCTGTTTTTT.

This rearrangement joins TRBV4-1 to TRBJ2-5, with 9 bases that match TRBD1. The CDR3 loop spans 14 amino acids. With V trimmed by 3 bases and J by 5 bases, 4 bases remained unmatched. CDR1 is MGHRA, CDR2 YSYEKL, per germline. This CDR3 is CASSQGQGWETQYF. For the CDR3, the DNA is TGCGCCAGCAGCCAGGGACAGGGATGGGAGACCCAGTACTTC.